Following are 7 T cell receptor beta chains from one sample sequenced in a study of shared clonotypes between healthy human individuals. The repertoire was sequenced with immunoSEQ multiplex PCR; TCRdb's copy has only in-frame clones and lacks some. The repertoire holds roughly 1,100,000 clones, with about 80% as singletons. The sample was memory CD4+ T cells sorted from blood. Subset given: CD45RA-negative fraction. The receptors come from a man aged 18-30 years in good health.

This clone has only a few counts. The chain couples TRBV10-3 to TRBJ2-5; 9 nucleotides match TRBD2. The ends lost 5 bases at V and 1 base at J; junction bases unmatched: 2. CDR3 length: 14 amino acids. Germline CDR1 reads ENHRY; CDR2 reads SYGVKD. Here the CDR3 reads CAISRGLAQETQYF. The DNA for the CDR3 is TGTGCCATCAGTCGGGGACTAGCCCAAGAGACCCAGTACTTC.

This clone was recorded only once. This sequence joins TRBV14 and TRBJ2-3, with D perhaps TRBD2 (5 bases). The CDR3 is 12 residues long. V shed 4 bases and J shed 6 bases, with 8 bases lying between them. The germline V gene has CDR1 SGHDN and CDR2 FVKESK. CDR3 amino acids: CASSRTLDTQYF. CDR3 bases: TGTGCCAGCAGCCGGACTTTGGATACGCAGTATTTT. The full variable domain, in which reference TRBV14 and TRBJ2-3 provide the parts outside the CDR3, is EAGVTQFPSHSVIEKGQTVTLRCDPISGHDNLYWYRRVMGKEIKFLLHFVKESKQDESGMPNNRFLAERTGGTYSTLKVQPAELEDSGVYFCASSRTLDTQYFGPGTRLTVL.

On this clone: This likely reflects a read error, since a far larger clone is one base away. The J gene is TRBJ1-5, the V gene TRBV6-1; no definite D call. Germline-derived CDR1 and CDR2 are MNHNS and SASEGT. This CDR3 is built from 14 residues. V lost 2 bases and J 1 base, leaving 6 bases between the germline ends. The CDR3 DNA reads as TGTGCCAGCAGTGAAACAGTCAGCAATCAGCCCCAGCATTTT. It encodes CASSETVSNQPQHF.

The chain joins TRBV7-2 to TRBJ1-1; perhaps TRBD1 as D (5 bases). This CDR3 comprises 18 residues. V was clipped by 5 bases and J by 0 bases, with 22 bases between them. Germline CDR1 is SGHTA and CDR2 is FQGNSA. The CDR3 nucleotides read TGTGCCAGCAGCCCCGGGACGTCCGGTGGAGGGCTGAACACTGAAGCTTTCTTT. Translated, it gives CASSPGTSGGGLNTEAFF.

This clone was seen only once. The chain links TRBV6-6 to TRBJ1-2; D not resolved. The CDR3 has 13 residues. Trimming removed 7 bases at V and 2 bases at J, with 11 bases between. From germline, CDR1 is MNHNY and CDR2 SVGAGI (reference sequence). The CDR3, as DNA: TGTGCCAGCACCATTACACTAAACTATGGCTACACCTTC. Translation gives CASTITLNYGYTF.

The V call is TRBV7-2, the J call TRBJ2-7; no reliable D call. V lost 3 bases and J 0 bases, leaving 3 bases between the germline ends. This CDR3 spans 12 amino acids. The germline V gene encodes CDR1 SGHTA and CDR2 FQGNSA. CDR3 residues: CASSFNSYEQYF. The CDR3 bases are TGTGCCAGCAGCTTCAACTCCTACGAGCAGTACTTC.

The chain recombines TRBV5-6 with TRBJ2-7; 7 bases map to TRBD1. The trim removed 5 bases at V and 4 bases at J, leaving 12 bases unmatched. The germline gives CDR1 SGHDT, CDR2 YYEEEE. This CDR3 has 15 residues. CDR3 sequence (DNA): TGTGCCAGCAGTCGTGGGAACAGGGGTAAATACGAGCAGTACTTC. Its protein product is CASSRGNRGKYEQYF.